One and the same sample provided the 17 T cell receptor beta chains below, sequenced in a study of blood T cells in healthy people across ages. Primers used in a second PCR of about 7 to 12 cycles were a sample-barcoded 5' primer and a J-beta primer mix. TCRdb itself ran the 5' RACE reads through MiXCR, one entry per CDR3 protein. The data hold about 720,000 distinct CDR3 sequences, with approximately 22% observed a single time. The source material was blood. The receptors stem from a man between 65 and 79 years old in good health.

This clonotype has only a few counts. J is TRBJ2-2 and V is TRBV3-1; 12 nucleotides align to TRBD2. Trimming removed 5 bases from V and 3 bases from J; junction bases left unmatched: 7. The CDR3 covers 17 residues. Germline V gene sequence: CDR1 LGHDT, CDR2 YNNKEL (reference sequence). CDR3 bases: TGTGCCAGCAGCTTTCGGACTAGCGGGGCCGACACCGGGGAGCTGTTTTTT. Its translation: CASSFRTSGADTGELFF.

The V call is TRBV19, the J call TRBJ2-5; 10 bases match TRBD2. The CDR3 totals 17 residues. Germline V CDR1 and CDR2: LNHDA, SQIVND (reference sequence). Germline trimming cut 1 base from V and 6 bases from J; bases unmatched to any gene: 11. DNA for the CDR3: TGTGCCAGTAGTATAGGCGGGGTAGCGGGAGGTTGGAAGACCCAGTACTTC. Its protein product is CASSIGGVAGGWKTQYF.

This clonotype was counted only a few times. The J gene is TRBJ2-5, the V gene TRBV20-1; D is uncertain. Trimming cost V 0 bases and J 5 bases, with 19 bases left between them. The germline CDR1 and CDR2 sequences are DFQATT and SNEGSKA (reference sequence). This CDR3 is built from 16 residues. The CDR3 DNA is TGCAGTGCTAGAGATCCGAGGCCCGGAAGGTACGAGACCCAGTACTTC. Its protein product is CSARDPRPGRYETQYF.

This chain connects TRBV5-5 to TRBJ2-1; D unclear. Near its end, the DNA agrees better with TRBJ2-5, so the J call may be wrong. The CDR3 has 14 amino acids. Germline CDR1 reads SGHKS; CDR2 reads YYEKEE (reference sequence). CDR3 sequence (DNA): TGTGCCAGCAGTGGGGTTTCCAGAGAAGAGACCCAGTACTTC. Translating it yields CASSGVSREETQYF.

This chain connects TRBV6-1 to TRBJ2-1, with no clear D. V gave up 0 bases and J gave up 9 bases, with 6 bases separating them. Germline CDR1 MNHNS, CDR2 SASEGT. The CDR3 has 12 amino acids. CDR3 region: CASSEAKVEQFF. The CDR3 coding sequence is TGTGCCAGCAGTGAAGCTAAAGTTGAGCAGTTCTTC.

This clonotype was seen ten or more times. At one end the junction does not follow the germline gene, possibly because of a read error. The chain is built from TRBV12-3 or TRBV12-4 and TRBJ1-1, with D perhaps TRBD1 (5 bases). CDR3 length: 13 amino acids. The CDR3 DNA is TGCGCCAGCAGCTGGGGGGGGGGCACTGAAGCTTTCTTT. Protein product: CASSWGGGTEAFF.

About this clonotype: Mismatch with germline at one junction end may stem from a read error. J is TRBJ2-6 and V is TRBV6-1; D remains unclear. The CDR3 spans 18 residues. Germline values: CDR1 MNHNS, CDR2 SASEGT. CDR3 sequence reads: CASSQVNTGLSGVNVLTF. The CDR3 nucleotides are TGTGCCAGCAGTCAAGTAAATACTGGGCTCTCTGGGGTCAACGTCCTGACTTTC.

This clonotype was seen a handful of times. The chain joins TRBV20-1 to TRBJ1-2; D not certain. CDR1 is DFQATT and CDR2 is SNEGSKA in the germline V gene (reference sequence). The CDR3 is 11 amino acids. Trimming took 1 base from V and 13 from J, leaving 13 bases between them. In nucleotides, the CDR3 is TGCAGTGCTAGAGTGAAGGGCCTGATCACCTTC. It is translated as CSARVKGLITF.

This clonotype was observed at least ten times. This sequence joins TRBV18 and TRBJ1-4; D not certain. V was trimmed by 2 bases and J by 0 bases, leaving 4 bases between them. CDR3 size: 14 residues. Germline assignment: CDR1 KGHSH and CDR2 LQKENI. This chain's CDR3 is CASSPAATNEKLFF. As DNA, the CDR3 is TGTGCCAGCTCACCAGCAGCAACTAATGAAAAACTGTTTTTT.

J is TRBJ1-4 and V is TRBV7-2, with D possibly being TRBD1 (5 bases). The germline V gene encodes CDR1 SGHTA and CDR2 FQGNSA. V was trimmed by 3 bases and J by 3 bases, leaving 11 bases between them. The CDR3 is made up of 15 amino acids. CDR3 nucleotides: TGTGCCAGCAGCTTTGACGGGGCACCTAATGAAAAACTGTTTTTT. The encoded protein is CASSFDGAPNEKLFF.

The rearrangement links TRBV28 to TRBJ2-1; 11 nucleotides agree with TRBD2. With V trimmed by 4 bases and J by 1 base, 3 bases remained unmatched. The CDR3 covers 16 residues. Germline-derived CDR1 and CDR2 are MDHEN and SYDVKM. CDR3 sequence: CASSYASGGSYNEQFF. CDR3 nucleotide sequence: TGTGCCAGCAGTTACGCTAGCGGGGGGTCCTACAATGAGCAGTTCTTC.

Many counts were recorded for this clonotype. The chain links TRBV6-5 to TRBJ2-5; TRBD1 might be the D (6 bases). CDR3 length equals 18 residues. Germline V gene sequence: CDR1 MNHEY, CDR2 SVGAGI. V lost 4 bases and J lost 0, with 21 bases in between. The CDR3 loop is CASSLTPYSGGYQETQYF. The CDR3 DNA reads as TGTGCCAGCAGTTTGACTCCTTACAGTGGGGGCTACCAAGAGACCCAGTACTTC.

In its sample, this clonotype was seen once. The chain recombines TRBV28 with TRBJ2-3; 11 nucleotides match TRBD2. This CDR3 has 15 amino acids. J lost 2 bases, V lost 7 bases, and 5 bases had no gene match. Per germline, CDR1 MDHEN and CDR2 SYDVKM. CDR3 coding DNA: TGTGCCAGCAAACTACTAGCGGGGGACACAGATACGCAGTATTTT. Amino acids: CASKLLAGDTDTQYF.

This clonotype was observed a few times. The chain carries TRBV20-1 and TRBJ2-1; 10 bases fit TRBD1. V was pared by 1 base and J by 9 bases, with 6 bases of the junction left unmatched. The CDR3 covers 14 residues. CDR1 DFQATT and CDR2 SNEGSKA come from the germline V gene (reference sequence). The CDR3 sequence: CSARARTGGVEQFF. The CDR3 nucleotides read TGCAGTGCTAGAGCCCGGACAGGGGGGGTTGAGCAGTTCTTC.

The table lists this clonotype with a few counts. This chain connects TRBV5-5 to TRBJ2-3, with D uncertain. This CDR3 region has 13 residues. V was cut by 0 bases and J by 6 bases, with 8 bases left in between. Per germline, CDR1 SGHKS and CDR2 YYEKEE (reference sequence). CDR3 sequence: CASSLVSMDTQYF. The DNA for the CDR3 is TGTGCCAGCAGCTTGGTATCGATGGATACGCAGTATTTT.

Only a few counts were recorded for this clonotype. V usage is TRBV24-1 and J usage is TRBJ2-5, with D possibly being TRBD1 (6 bases). With 0 bases removed from V and 11 bases from J, the gap between germline ends came to 15 bases. The germline V gene has CDR1 KGHDR and CDR2 SFDVKD. The CDR3 length is 14 residues. The CDR3 sequence: CATSDLGGSRGQYF. CDR3 in DNA: TGTGCCACCAGTGATTTGGGGGGCTCCCGTGGGCAGTACTTC.

There are a few counts of this clonotype. The chain recombines TRBV19 with TRBJ1-4; no firm D call. CDR1 is LNHDA and CDR2 is SQIVND in the germline V gene (reference sequence). V was shortened by 7 bases and J by 8 bases, with 20 bases between the two germline ends. The CDR3 totals 15 residues. DNA for the CDR3: TGTGCCAGTACCCCCTCGGCCAGGAGGAGGGAAAAACTGTTTTTT. Amino acid sequence: CASTPSARRREKLFF.